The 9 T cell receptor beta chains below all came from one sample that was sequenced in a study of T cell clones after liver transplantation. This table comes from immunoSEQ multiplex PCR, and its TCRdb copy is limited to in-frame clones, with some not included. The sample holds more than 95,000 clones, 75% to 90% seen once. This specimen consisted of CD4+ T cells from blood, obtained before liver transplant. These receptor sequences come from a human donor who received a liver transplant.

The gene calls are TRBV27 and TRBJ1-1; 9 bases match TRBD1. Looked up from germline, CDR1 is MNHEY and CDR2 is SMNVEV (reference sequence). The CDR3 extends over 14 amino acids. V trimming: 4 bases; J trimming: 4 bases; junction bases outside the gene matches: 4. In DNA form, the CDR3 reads TGTGCCAGCAGTTCTGACAGGGGGAGCACTGAAGCTTTCTTT. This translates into CASSSDRGSTEAFF.

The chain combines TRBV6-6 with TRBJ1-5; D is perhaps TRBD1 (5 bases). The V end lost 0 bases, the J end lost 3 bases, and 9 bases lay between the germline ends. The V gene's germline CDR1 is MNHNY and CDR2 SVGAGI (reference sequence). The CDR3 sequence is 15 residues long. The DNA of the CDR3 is TGTGCCAGCAGTTACTCTGGAGGGGCCAATCAGCCCCAGCATTTT. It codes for CASSYSGGANQPQHF.

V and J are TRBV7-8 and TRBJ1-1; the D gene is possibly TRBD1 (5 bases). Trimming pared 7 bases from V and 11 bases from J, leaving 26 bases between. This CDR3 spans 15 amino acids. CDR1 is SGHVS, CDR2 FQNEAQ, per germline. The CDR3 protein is CASTPGGGKNAIAFF. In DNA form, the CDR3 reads TGTGCCAGCACCCCCGGGGGGGGTAAAAACGCAATCGCTTTCTTT.

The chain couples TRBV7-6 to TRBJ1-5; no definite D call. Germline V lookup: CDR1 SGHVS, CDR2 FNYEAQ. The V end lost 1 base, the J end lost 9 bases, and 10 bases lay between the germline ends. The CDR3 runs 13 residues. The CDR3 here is CASSLGPNGPQHF. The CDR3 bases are TGTGCCAGCAGCTTAGGTCCGAATGGGCCCCAGCATTTT.

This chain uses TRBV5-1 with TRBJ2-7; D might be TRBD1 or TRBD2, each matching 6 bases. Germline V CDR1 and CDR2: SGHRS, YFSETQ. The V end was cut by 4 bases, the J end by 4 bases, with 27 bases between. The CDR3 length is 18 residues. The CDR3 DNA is TGCGCCAGCAGCGGGGGGAAACCTGTAACAGGGAGGTTTTACGAGCAGTACTTC. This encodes CASSGGKPVTGRFYEQYF.

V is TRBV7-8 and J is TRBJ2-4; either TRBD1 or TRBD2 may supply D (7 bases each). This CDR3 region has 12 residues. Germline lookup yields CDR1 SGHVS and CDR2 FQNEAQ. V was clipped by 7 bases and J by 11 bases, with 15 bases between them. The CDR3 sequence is CASNQGEGVQYF. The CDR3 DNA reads TGTGCCAGCAACCAGGGGGAGGGCGTTCAGTACTTC.

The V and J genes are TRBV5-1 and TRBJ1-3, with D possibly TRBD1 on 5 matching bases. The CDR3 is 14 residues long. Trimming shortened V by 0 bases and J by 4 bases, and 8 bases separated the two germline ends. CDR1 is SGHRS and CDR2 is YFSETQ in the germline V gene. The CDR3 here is CASSLGQYGNTIYF. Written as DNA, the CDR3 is TGCGCCAGCAGCTTGGGACAGTACGGAAACACCATATATTTT.

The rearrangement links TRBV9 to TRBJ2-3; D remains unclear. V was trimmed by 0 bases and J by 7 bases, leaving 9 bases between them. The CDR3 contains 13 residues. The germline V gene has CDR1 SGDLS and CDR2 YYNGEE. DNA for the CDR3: TGTGCCAGCAGCGTAGGGTCTGCCAATACGCAGTATTTT. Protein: CASSVGSANTQYF.

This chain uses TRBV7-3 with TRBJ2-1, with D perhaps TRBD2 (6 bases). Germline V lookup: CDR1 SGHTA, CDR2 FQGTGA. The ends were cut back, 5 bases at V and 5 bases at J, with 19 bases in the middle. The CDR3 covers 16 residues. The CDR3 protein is CASSLVGGSPNNEQFF. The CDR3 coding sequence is TGTGCCAGCAGCCTCGTCGGAGGGAGTCCCAACAATGAGCAGTTCTTC.